Below, one T cell receptor beta chain is given with its context. This sample was taken from a study of blood T cell repertoires in COVID-19. On the study more broadly: Samples representing acute and convalescent COVID-19 were sourced from the United States, Italy and Spain. PBMCs, B-cell-depleted T cells, or T cells provided the cDNA or gDNA that made up the material.

The authors' processing: Reference gene primers were amplified, and this amplification served to estimate nucleated cell counts. TCRdb keeps only in-frame clones here, not all; method: immunoSEQ multiplex PCR. V, J and clone size are taken as reported in that table, and D and trimming were inferred from the DNA itself. The sample lists 200,000 to 300,000 clones; over 70% were seen once. Sequencing was carried out using peripheral blood. The TCR sequence derives from a human donor in a cohort sampled during active COVID-19.

The DNA of the CDR3 is TGTGCCAGCAGTTTGGTACTAGCGGAGCCCTACGAGCAGTACTTC. It encodes CASSLVLAEPYEQYF. The chain joins TRBV27 to TRBJ2-7, with TRBD2 matching 8 bases. CDR1 and CDR2 (germline): MNHEY, SMNVEV (reference sequence). The CDR3 is made up of 15 amino acids. V shed 3 bases, J shed 2 bases, and the junction held 6 bases outside the gene matches.